The 9 T cell receptor beta chains below come from one sample, sequenced in a study of Ad26.COV2.S vaccination and SARS-CoV-2 variants. Treatment in this sample: about 20 received Ad26.COV2.S at low or high dose, single or two shots; about 5 received placebo; per-sample allocation not given. Day 63 after the first injection of vaccine or placebo was the sampling time. TCRdb keeps only in-frame clones here, not all; method: immunoSEQ multiplex PCR. The sample has hundreds of thousands of clones, about nine tenths seen once; the top ten hold 9% to 15%. The material was peripheral blood, obtained in a trial of Ad26.COV2.S vaccine versus placebo. The receptors originated from a person between 18 and 60 years old who received the Ad26.COV2.S COVID-19 vaccine or a placebo.

There are a few counts of this clone. The rearrangement joins TRBV12-3 or TRBV12-4 to TRBJ1-2; D is perhaps TRBD1 (5 bases). The CDR3 consists of 12 residues. The V gene lost 6 bases and the J gene lost 7 bases, with 12 bases spanning the gap. CDR3 bases: TGTGCCAGCAGGCTTGGACACTCTGGCTACACCTTC. It specifies CASRLGHSGYTF.

This chain uses TRBV7-7 with TRBJ2-2, with 9 positions matching TRBD2. Germline assignment: CDR1 SSHAT and CDR2 FNYEAQ (reference sequence). The CDR3 is 17 amino acids. V shed 1 base and J 1 base; nucleotides not matched to a gene: 4. Here the CDR3 reads CASSLGATSGNTGELFF. The DNA for the CDR3 is TGTGCCAGCAGCTTAGGAGCGACTAGCGGGAACACCGGGGAGCTGTTTTTT.

The V call is TRBV27, the J call TRBJ2-5, with unresolved D. Germline V gene lookup returns CDR1 MNHEY and CDR2 SMNVEV (reference sequence). Trimming cost V 6 bases and J 2 bases, with 13 bases left between them. CDR3 length: 14 residues. The CDR3 protein is CASSPWAEQETQYF. For the CDR3, the DNA is TGTGCCAGCAGCCCCTGGGCGGAACAAGAGACCCAGTACTTC.

The chain carries TRBV6-5 and TRBJ1-5, with 10 bases fitting TRBD1. Germline V CDR1 and CDR2: MNHEY, SVGAGI. With 6 bases clipped from V and 5 bases from J, the junction kept 4 bases outside the gene matches. The CDR3 has 14 residues. CDR3 sequence: CASRSGTGDQPQHF. DNA for the CDR3: TGTGCCAGCAGGTCCGGGACAGGGGATCAGCCCCAGCATTTT.

A single count supports this clone. The chain recombines TRBV6-5 with TRBJ2-1, with unresolved D. The ends were cut back, 5 bases at V and 8 bases at J, with 19 bases in the middle. Per the germline V gene, CDR1 is MNHEY and CDR2 is SVGAGI. This CDR3 has 15 amino acids. The CDR3 spells CASSRRAPGYDEQFF. CDR3 nucleotides: TGTGCCAGCAGTCGCCGGGCCCCCGGTTACGATGAGCAGTTCTTC.

The V gene is TRBV7-9, the J gene TRBJ1-5; the D is unclear. Trimming removed 5 bases at V and 0 bases at J, with 14 bases between. CDR1 and CDR2 from the germline V gene are SEHNR and FQNEAQ (reference sequence). The CDR3 covers 16 residues. CDR3 in DNA: TGTGCCAGCAGCCCCGGGCTTGGGGTTAGCAATCAGCCCCAGCATTTT. This translates into CASSPGLGVSNQPQHF.

Note on this clone: This sample also contains other DNA sequences that code for the same CDR3. This sequence joins TRBV7-9 and TRBJ2-7; D possibly corresponds to TRBD2 (5 bases). CDR3 size: 13 residues. The V gene lost 0 bases and the J gene lost 7 bases, with 10 bases spanning the gap. Germline V gene lookup returns CDR1 SEHNR and CDR2 FQNEAQ (reference sequence). The CDR3: CASSLASAGEQYF. CDR3 DNA: TGTGCCAGCAGCTTAGCCTCGGCGGGTGAGCAGTACTTC.

The V call is TRBV19, the J call TRBJ2-7; D gene uncertain. V lost 4 bases to trimming and J lost 0 bases, with 7 bases between them. The germline V gene encodes CDR1 LNHDA and CDR2 SQIVND (reference sequence). This CDR3 contains 13 residues. The CDR3 here is CASSTYLSYEQYF. The CDR3 nucleotides read TGTGCCAGTAGTACATACCTCTCCTACGAGCAGTACTTC.

This clone was counted only a few times. CDR3 sequence (DNA): TGTGCCAGCAGCGCTCTAAACGCCAATTCACCCCTCCACTTT. Translation gives CASSALNANSPLHF. J is TRBJ1-6 and V is TRBV7-9, with D unclear. Germline V gives CDR1 SEHNR, CDR2 FQNEAQ (reference sequence). The CDR3 sequence is 14 residues long. V dropped 5 bases and J dropped 7 bases, with 12 bases sitting between them.